This T cell receptor beta chain comes out of a study of response to subunit inactivated influenza vaccine. Study results and caveats: That few new T cells are recruited by each seasonal influenza vaccination was the authors' suggestion.

CDR1 and CDR2 from the germline V gene are DFQATT and SNEGSKA (reference sequence). The V and J ends lost 4 bases and 2 bases respectively, with 10 bases between them. The CDR3 has 13 amino acids. TCRdb re-derived calls from the RT-PCR reads in MiXCR, one entry per CDR3 protein. The sample gives under 200,000 distinct CDR3 sequences, roughly a tenth of which show up once; around 12% is in the top ten. This clonotype has just a few counts. Its antigen is not known. The V and J genes are TRBV20-1 and TRBJ2-3; tentatively, D is TRBD1 (6 bases). The sequence was obtained from a man in his fifties who received an inactivated influenza vaccine. The sequencing here drew on non-naive T cells sorted from PBMCs, taken 40 to 50 days after vaccination. CDR3 residues: CSAIRTVTDTQYF. The CDR3 nucleotides are TGCAGTGCTATACGGACAGTCACAGATACGCAGTATTTT.